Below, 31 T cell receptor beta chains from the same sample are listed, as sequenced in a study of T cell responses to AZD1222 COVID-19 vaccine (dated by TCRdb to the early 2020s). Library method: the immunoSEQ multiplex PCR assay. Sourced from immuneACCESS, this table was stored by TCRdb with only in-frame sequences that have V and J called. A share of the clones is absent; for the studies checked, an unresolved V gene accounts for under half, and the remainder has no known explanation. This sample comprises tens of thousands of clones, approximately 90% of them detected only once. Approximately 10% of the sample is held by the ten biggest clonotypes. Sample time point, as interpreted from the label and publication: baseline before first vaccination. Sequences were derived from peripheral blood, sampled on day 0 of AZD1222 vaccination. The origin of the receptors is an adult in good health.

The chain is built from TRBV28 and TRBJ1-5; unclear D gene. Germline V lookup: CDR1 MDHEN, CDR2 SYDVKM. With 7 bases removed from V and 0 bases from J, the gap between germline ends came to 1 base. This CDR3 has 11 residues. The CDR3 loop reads CASNSNQPQHF. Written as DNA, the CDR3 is TGTGCCAGCAATAGCAATCAGCCCCAGCATTTT.

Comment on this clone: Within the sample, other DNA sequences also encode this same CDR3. CDR3 DNA sequence: TGTGCCATCAGTGAGGACCCGGATTATGGCTACACCTTC. It encodes CAISEDPDYGYTF. V usage is TRBV10-3 and J usage is TRBJ1-2; D gene ambiguous. From germline, CDR1 is ENHRY and CDR2 SYGVKD. Trimming cost V 2 bases and J 5 bases, with 9 bases left between them. The CDR3 runs to 13 residues.

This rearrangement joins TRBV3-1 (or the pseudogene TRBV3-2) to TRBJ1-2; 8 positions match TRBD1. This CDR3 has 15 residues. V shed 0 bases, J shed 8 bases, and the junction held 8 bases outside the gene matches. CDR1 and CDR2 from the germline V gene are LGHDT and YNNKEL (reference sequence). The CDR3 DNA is TGTGCCAGCAGCCAAGAGGGCAGGGGGCCGCAGGGCTACACCTTC. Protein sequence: CASSQEGRGPQGYTF.

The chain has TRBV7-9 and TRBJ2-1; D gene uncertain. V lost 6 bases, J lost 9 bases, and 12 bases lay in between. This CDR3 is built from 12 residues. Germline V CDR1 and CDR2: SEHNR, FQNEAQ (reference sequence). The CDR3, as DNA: TGTGCCAGCAGACAAAACGTGGGTGAGCAGTTCTTC. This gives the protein CASRQNVGEQFF.

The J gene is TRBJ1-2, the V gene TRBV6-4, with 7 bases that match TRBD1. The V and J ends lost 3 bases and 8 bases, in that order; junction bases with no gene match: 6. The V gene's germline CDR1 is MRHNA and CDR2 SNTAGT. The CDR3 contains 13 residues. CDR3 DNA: TGTGCCAGCAGTGAACACAGGGGTTTGGGCTACACCTTC. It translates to CASSEHRGLGYTF.

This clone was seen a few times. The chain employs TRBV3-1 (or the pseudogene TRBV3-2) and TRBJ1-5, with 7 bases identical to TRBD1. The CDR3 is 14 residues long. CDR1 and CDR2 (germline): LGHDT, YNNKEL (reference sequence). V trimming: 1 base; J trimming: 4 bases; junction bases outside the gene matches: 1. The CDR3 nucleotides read TGTGCCAGCAGCCAAGCAGGGGGTAATCAGCCCCAGCATTTT. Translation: CASSQAGGNQPQHF.

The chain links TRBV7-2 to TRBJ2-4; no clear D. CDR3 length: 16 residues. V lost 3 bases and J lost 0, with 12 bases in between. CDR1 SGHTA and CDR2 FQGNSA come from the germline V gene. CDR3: CASSLDEVSAKNIQYF. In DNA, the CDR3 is TGTGCCAGCAGCTTGGATGAGGTTTCAGCCAAAAACATTCAGTACTTC. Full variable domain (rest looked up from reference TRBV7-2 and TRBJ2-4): GAGVSQSPSNKVTEKGKDVELRCDPISGHTALYWYRQSLGQGLEFLIYFQGNSAPDKSGLPSDRFSAERTGGSVSTLTIQRTQQEDSAVYLCASSLDEVSAKNIQYFGAGTRLSVL.

The CDR3 coding sequence is TGTGCCAGCAGCCCAACAGGGAAAGCAACTAATGAAAAACTGTTTTTT. Amino acid sequence: CASSPTGKATNEKLFF. This chain uses TRBV5-6 with TRBJ1-4, with D possibly TRBD1 on 6 matching bases. Trimming stripped 4 bases from V and 0 bases from J, with 13 bases between. Per the germline V gene, CDR1 is SGHDT and CDR2 is YYEEEE. This CDR3 has 16 residues.

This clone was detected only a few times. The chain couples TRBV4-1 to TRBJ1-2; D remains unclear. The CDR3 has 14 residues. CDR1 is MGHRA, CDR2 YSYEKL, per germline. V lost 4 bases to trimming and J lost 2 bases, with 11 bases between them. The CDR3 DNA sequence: TGCGCCAGCAGCCGTTTCTTGGACAACTATGGCTACACCTTC. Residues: CASSRFLDNYGYTF.

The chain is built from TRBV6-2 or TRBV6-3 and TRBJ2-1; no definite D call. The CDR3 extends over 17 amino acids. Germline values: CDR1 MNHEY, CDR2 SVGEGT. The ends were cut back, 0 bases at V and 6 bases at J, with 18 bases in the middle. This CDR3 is CASSYSSTRPPLNEQFF. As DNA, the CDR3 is TGTGCCAGCAGTTACTCGAGTACTCGACCCCCCCTCAATGAGCAGTTCTTC.

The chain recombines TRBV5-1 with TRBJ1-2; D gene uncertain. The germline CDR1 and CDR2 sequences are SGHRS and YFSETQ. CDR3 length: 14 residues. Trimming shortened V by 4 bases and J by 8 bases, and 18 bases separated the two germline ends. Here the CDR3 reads CASSVRSGGLGYTF. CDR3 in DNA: TGCGCCAGCAGCGTCAGGTCCGGAGGATTGGGCTACACCTTC.

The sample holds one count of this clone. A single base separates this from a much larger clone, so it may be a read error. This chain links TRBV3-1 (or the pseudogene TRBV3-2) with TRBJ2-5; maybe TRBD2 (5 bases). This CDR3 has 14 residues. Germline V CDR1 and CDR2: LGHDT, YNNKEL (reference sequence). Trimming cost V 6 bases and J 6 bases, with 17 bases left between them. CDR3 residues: CASSLLASQKTQYF. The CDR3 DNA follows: TGTGCCAGCAGTCTATTAGCGTCTCAAAAGACCCAGTACTTC.

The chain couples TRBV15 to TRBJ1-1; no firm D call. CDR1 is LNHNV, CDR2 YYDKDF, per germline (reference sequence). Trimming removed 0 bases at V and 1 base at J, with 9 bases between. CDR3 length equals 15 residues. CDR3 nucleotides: TGTGCCACCAGCAGAGATCCGGGTGGGAACACTGAAGCTTTCTTT. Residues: CATSRDPGGNTEAFF.

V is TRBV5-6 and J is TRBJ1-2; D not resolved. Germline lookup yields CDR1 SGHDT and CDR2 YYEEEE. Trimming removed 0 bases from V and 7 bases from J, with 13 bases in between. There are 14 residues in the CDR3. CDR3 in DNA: TGTGCCAGCAGCTTGGTGGGGAGATCCGGTGGCTACACCTTC. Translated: CASSLVGRSGGYTF.

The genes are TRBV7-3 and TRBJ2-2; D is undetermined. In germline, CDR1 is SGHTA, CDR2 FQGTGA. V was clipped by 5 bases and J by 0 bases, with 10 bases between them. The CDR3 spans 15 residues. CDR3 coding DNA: TGTGCCAGCAGCCGAGCAGTTTCGAACACCGGGGAGCTGTTTTTT. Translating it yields CASSRAVSNTGELFF.

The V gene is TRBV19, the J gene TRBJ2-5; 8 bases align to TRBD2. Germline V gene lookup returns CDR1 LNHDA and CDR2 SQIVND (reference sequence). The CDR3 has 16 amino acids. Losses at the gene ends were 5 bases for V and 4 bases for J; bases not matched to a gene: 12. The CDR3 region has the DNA TGTGCCAGTAGTCCGAGCGGGGGACACTTTGGAGAGACCCAGTACTTC. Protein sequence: CASSPSGGHFGETQYF. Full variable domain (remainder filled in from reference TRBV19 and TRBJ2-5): DGGITQSPKYLFRKEGQNVTLSCEQNLNHDAMYWYRQDPGQGLRLIYYSQIVNDFQKGDIAEGYSVSREKKESFPLTVTSAQKNPTAFYLCASSPSGGHFGETQYFGPGTRLLVL.

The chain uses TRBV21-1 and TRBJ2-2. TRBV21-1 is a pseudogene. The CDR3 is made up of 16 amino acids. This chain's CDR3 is CASSKVRGANTGELFF. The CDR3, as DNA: TGTGCCAGCAGCAAAGTGAGAGGGGCGAACACCGGGGAGCTGTTTTTT.

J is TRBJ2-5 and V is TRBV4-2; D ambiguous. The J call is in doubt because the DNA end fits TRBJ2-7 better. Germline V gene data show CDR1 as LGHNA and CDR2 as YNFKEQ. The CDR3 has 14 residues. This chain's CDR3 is CASSQVQLTYEQYF. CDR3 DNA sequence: TGTGCCAGCAGCCAAGTACAGTTAACCTACGAGCAGTACTTC.

The CDR3 DNA sequence: TGTGCCAGCAGCCCGGGACAGGGGTTCAATGGCTACACCTTC. Translation: CASSPGQGFNGYTF. V and J are TRBV7-9 and TRBJ1-2; 10 bases fit TRBD1. Germline values: CDR1 SEHNR, CDR2 FQNEAQ (reference sequence). J was trimmed by 6 bases and V by 5 bases; bases with no gene match: 6. The CDR3 length is 14 residues.

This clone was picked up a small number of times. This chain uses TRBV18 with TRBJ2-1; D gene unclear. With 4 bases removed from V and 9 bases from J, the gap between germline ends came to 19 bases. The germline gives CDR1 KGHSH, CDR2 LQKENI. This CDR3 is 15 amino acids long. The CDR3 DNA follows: TGTGCCAGCTCACGAGAGATTGACACCGAAGGTGAGCAGTTCTTC. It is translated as CASSREIDTEGEQFF.

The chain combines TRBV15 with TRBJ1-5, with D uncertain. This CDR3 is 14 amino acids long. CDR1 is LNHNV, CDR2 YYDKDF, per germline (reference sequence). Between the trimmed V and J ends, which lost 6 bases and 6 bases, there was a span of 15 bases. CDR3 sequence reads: CATSETPRGQPQHF. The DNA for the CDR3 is TGTGCCACCAGTGAGACTCCACGGGGTCAGCCCCAGCATTTT.

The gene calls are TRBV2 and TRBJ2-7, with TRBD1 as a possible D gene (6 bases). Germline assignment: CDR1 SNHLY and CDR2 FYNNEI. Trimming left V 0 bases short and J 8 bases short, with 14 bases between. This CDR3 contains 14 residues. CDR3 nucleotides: TGTGCCAGCAGTGAAGCGCTGGACAGCGCCCAGCAGTACTTC. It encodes CASSEALDSAQQYF.

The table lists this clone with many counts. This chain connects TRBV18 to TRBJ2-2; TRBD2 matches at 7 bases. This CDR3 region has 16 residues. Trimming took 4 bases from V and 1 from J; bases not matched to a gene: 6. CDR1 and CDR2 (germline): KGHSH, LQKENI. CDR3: CASSLRLAGNTGELFF. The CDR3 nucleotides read TGTGCCAGCTCACTTCGGTTAGCGGGGAACACCGGGGAGCTGTTTTTT.

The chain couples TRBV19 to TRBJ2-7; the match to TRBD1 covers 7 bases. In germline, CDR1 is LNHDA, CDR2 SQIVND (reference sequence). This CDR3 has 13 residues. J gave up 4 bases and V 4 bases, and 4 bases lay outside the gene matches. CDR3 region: CASSNDREYEQYF. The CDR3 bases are TGTGCCAGTAGTAACGACAGGGAATACGAGCAGTACTTC. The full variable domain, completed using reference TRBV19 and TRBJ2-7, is DGGITQSPKYLFRKEGQNVTLSCEQNLNHDAMYWYRQDPGQGLRLIYYSQIVNDFQKGDIAEGYSVSREKKESFPLTVTSAQKNPTAFYLCASSNDREYEQYFGPGTRLTVT.

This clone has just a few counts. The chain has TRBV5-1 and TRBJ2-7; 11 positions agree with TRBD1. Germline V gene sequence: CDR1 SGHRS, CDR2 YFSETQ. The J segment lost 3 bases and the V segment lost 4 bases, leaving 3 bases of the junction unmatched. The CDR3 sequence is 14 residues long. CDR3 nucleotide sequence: TGCGCCAGCAGCGCCGGGACAGGGGGCTACGAGCAGTACTTC. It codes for CASSAGTGGYEQYF.

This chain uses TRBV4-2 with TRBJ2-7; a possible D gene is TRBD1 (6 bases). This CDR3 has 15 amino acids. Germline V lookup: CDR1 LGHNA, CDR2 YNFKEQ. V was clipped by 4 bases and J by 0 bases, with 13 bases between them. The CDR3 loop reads CASSPGQPNSYEQYF. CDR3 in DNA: TGTGCCAGCAGCCCTGGACAGCCTAACTCCTACGAGCAGTACTTC.

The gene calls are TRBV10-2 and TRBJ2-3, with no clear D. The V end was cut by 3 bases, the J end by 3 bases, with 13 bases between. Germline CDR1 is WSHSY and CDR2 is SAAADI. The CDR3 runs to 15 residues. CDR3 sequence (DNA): TGCGCCAGCAGTGATTTCAGTATAGGGACAGATACGCAGTATTTT. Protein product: CASSDFSIGTDTQYF.

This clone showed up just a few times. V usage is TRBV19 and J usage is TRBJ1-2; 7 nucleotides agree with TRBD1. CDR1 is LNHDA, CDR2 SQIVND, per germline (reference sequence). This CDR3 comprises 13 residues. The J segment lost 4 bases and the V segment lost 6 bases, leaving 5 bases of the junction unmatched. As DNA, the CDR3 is TGTGCCAGTAGCTCGACAGGGAGCTATGGCTACACCTTC. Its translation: CASSSTGSYGYTF.

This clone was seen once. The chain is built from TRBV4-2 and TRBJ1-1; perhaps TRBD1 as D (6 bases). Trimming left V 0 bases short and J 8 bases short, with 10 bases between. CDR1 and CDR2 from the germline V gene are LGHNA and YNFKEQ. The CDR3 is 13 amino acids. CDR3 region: CASSQELQGEAFF. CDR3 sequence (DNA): TGTGCCAGCAGCCAAGAGCTACAGGGCGAAGCTTTCTTT.

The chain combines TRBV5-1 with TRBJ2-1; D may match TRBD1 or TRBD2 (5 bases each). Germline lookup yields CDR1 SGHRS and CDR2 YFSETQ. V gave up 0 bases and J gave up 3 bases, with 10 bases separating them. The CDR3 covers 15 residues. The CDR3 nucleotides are TGCGCCAGCAGCTTGGCCGGGACCGACTACAATGAGCAGTTCTTC. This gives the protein CASSLAGTDYNEQFF.

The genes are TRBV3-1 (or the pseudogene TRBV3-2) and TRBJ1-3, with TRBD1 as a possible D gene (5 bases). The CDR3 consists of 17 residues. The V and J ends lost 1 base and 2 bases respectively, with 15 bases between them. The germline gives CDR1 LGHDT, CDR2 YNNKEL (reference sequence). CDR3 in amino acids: CASSQGAVGGTGNTIYF. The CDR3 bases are TGTGCCAGCAGCCAAGGCGCGGTGGGGGGGACTGGAAACACCATATATTTT.